Each of the 18 T cell receptor beta chains below was sequenced from the same sample in a study of beta chain features in type 1 diabetes. Overall study findings and caveats: Shortening that was moderate but significant affected the TCRB CDR3s of Type 1 diabetes patients in all four CD4+ subsets.

No antigen is known for these receptors. The study reverse transcribed the entire isolated RNA, so it sequenced expressed TCRB transcripts. Libraries were prepared by immunoSEQ multiplex PCR; TCRdb keeps only in-frame clonotypes and omits some of them. The table records more than 300,000 clones, around 12% of them present only once. Input material: naive CD4+ T cells from blood. The receptors shown here come from a woman aged 18 to 35 with type 1 diabetes.

This clone was picked up a small number of times. The chain links TRBV9 to TRBJ1-4; possible D gene TRBD1, 6 bases. From germline, CDR1 is SGDLS and CDR2 YYNGEE. V lost 0 bases and J 8 bases, leaving 20 bases between the germline ends. The CDR3 length is 17 residues. CDR3 DNA: TGTGCCAGCAGCGTAGGGGCCCTTCAACAGGGTAGCGAAAAACTGTTTTTT. It specifies CASSVGALQQGSEKLFF.

This clone turned up a few times. The chain combines TRBV18 with TRBJ2-1; D unclear. The CDR3 length is 11 residues. Trimming removed 3 bases from V and 9 bases from J, with 6 bases in between. CDR1 and CDR2 (germline): KGHSH, LQKENI. As DNA, the CDR3 is TGTGCCAGCTCACCTGAGTCTGAGCAGTTCTTC. This translates into CASSPESEQFF. The variable domain in full, with the rest retrieved from reference TRBV18 and TRBJ2-1, is NAGVMQNPRHLVRRRGQEARLRCSPMKGHSHVYWYRQLPEEGLKFMVYLQKENIIDESGMPKERFSAEFPKEGPSILRIQQVVRGDSAAYFCASSPESEQFFGPGTRLTVL.

The V call is TRBV4-3, the J call TRBJ2-1; the match to TRBD2 covers 10 bases. Trimming cost V 1 base and J 10 bases; bases outside gene matches: 7. The CDR3 contains 15 residues. Germline V gene lookup returns CDR1 LGHNA and CDR2 YSLEER. The DNA for the CDR3 is TGCGCCAGCAGCCAAGGAGCGGGAGGGCCTAAAGAGCAGTTCTTC. It translates to CASSQGAGGPKEQFF.

The V and J genes are TRBV27 and TRBJ2-2, with D possibly TRBD2 on 7 matching bases. The germline V gene encodes CDR1 MNHEY and CDR2 SMNVEV (reference sequence). Between the trimmed V and J ends, which lost 2 bases and 3 bases, there was a span of 13 bases. This CDR3 comprises 16 residues. The DNA for the CDR3 is TGTGCCAGCAGTTTAGGACGGGGGGCTCACACCGGGGAGCTGTTTTTT. It translates to CASSLGRGAHTGELFF.

The sample holds a few counts of this clone. The chain is built from TRBV6-6 and TRBJ1-2; 7 bases are a match to TRBD1. The germline V gene has CDR1 MNHNY and CDR2 SVGAGI (reference sequence). V lost 5 bases and J lost 14; bases outside the gene matches: 14. There are 13 residues in the CDR3. DNA of the CDR3: TGTGCCAGCAGTGATCGGGACAGCGCGAGGAGGACCTTC. It is translated as CASSDRDSARRTF.

V gene TRBV19 combines with J gene TRBJ2-4; possible D gene TRBD1, 5 bases. There are 14 residues in the CDR3. Germline V gene lookup returns CDR1 LNHDA and CDR2 SQIVND (reference sequence). V was pared by 3 bases and J by 6 bases, with 12 bases between. CDR3: CASSIVDRGNIQYF. The CDR3 bases are TGTGCCAGTAGTATTGTCGACAGAGGAAACATTCAGTACTTC.

The chain recombines TRBV27 with TRBJ2-7, with D perhaps matching TRBD1 (5 bases). Germline V gives CDR1 MNHEY, CDR2 SMNVEV (reference sequence). The CDR3 is made up of 16 amino acids. Deletions cut 7 bases from V and 3 bases from J, with 22 bases between. CDR3 sequence reads: CASTLEGPGYSYEQYF. CDR3 nucleotides: TGTGCCAGCACTTTGGAAGGGCCAGGGTATAGCTACGAGCAGTACTTC.

For the CDR3, the DNA is TGTGCCTGGAGCCCCAGGGCGGACACTGAAGCTTTCTTT. Translating it yields CAWSPRADTEAFF. The chain recombines TRBV30 with TRBJ1-1; possible D gene TRBD1, 5 bases. The CDR3 is 13 residues long. Germline lookup yields CDR1 GTSNPN and CDR2 SVGIG (reference sequence). The ends were cut back, 3 bases at V and 3 bases at J, with 11 bases in the middle.

This clone has only a few counts. The V gene is TRBV5-1, the J gene TRBJ2-2; tentative D call: TRBD1 (6 bases). There are 13 residues in the CDR3. The germline V gene has CDR1 SGHRS and CDR2 YFSETQ. The V and J ends lost 1 base and 7 bases respectively, with 8 bases between them. CDR3 coding DNA: TGCGCCAGCAGCTTGACAGGGATCGGGGAGCTGTTTTTT. This gives the protein CASSLTGIGELFF.

This clone has more than one count but fewer than ten. This chain connects TRBV29-1 to TRBJ2-3; no clear D gene. Germline V gene data show CDR1 as SQVTM and CDR2 as ANQGSEA. CDR3 length: 12 amino acids. The V end lost 7 bases, the J end lost 1 base, and 9 bases lay between the germline ends. CDR3 sequence (DNA): TGCAGCGCCGCGGTCGGCACAGATACGCAGTATTTT. Its translation is CSAAVGTDTQYF.

The J gene is TRBJ1-1, the V gene TRBV29-1; D call uncertain. V lost 3 bases, J lost 1 base, and 6 bases lay in between. CDR3 size: 12 residues. Germline CDR1 SQVTM, CDR2 ANQGSEA. The CDR3 coding sequence is TGCAGCGTTGACAGATCGAACACTGAAGCTTTCTTT. Translated, it gives CSVDRSNTEAFF.

Only a few counts were recorded for this clone. The V gene is TRBV15, the J gene TRBJ2-1; D not resolved. V dropped 5 bases and J dropped 8 bases, with 13 bases sitting between them. This CDR3 has 13 residues. Germline V lookup: CDR1 LNHNV, CDR2 YYDKDF (reference sequence). CDR3 sequence: CATSRRSLDEQFF. The CDR3 DNA sequence: TGTGCCACCAGCCGTCGATCCTTAGATGAGCAGTTCTTC.

The rearrangement uses TRBV10-3 and TRBJ2-7; D gene unclear. Germline V gene data show CDR1 as ENHRY and CDR2 as SYGVKD. This CDR3 spans 15 amino acids. The V end lost 0 bases, the J end lost 2 bases, and 11 bases lay between the germline ends. The CDR3 loop reads CAISESMVKPYEQYF. In DNA form, the CDR3 reads TGTGCCATCAGTGAGTCGATGGTGAAGCCCTACGAGCAGTACTTC.

This rearrangement joins TRBV7-3 to TRBJ2-7; the match to TRBD1 covers 7 bases. The V and J ends lost 5 bases and 7 bases, in that order; junction bases with no gene match: 14. CDR1 is SGHTA, CDR2 FQGTGA, per germline. This CDR3 is 15 amino acids long. The CDR3 DNA sequence: TGTGCCAGCAGCAGGCAAGGGACAGTCCGTCAGGAGCAGTACTTC. It encodes CASSRQGTVRQEQYF.

The V gene is TRBV5-4, the J gene TRBJ2-7; D not certain. The CDR3 loop spans 15 amino acids. Germline lookup yields CDR1 SGHNT and CDR2 YYREEE (reference sequence). V gave up 2 bases and J gave up 1 base, with 13 bases separating them. In DNA form, the CDR3 reads TGTGCCAGCAGCTTTTCGATTAGTGAGTCCTACGAGCAGTACTTC. Its protein product is CASSFSISESYEQYF.

There are a few counts of this clone. This rearrangement joins TRBV19 to TRBJ1-5; D is undetermined. CDR3 size: 15 residues. Trimming cost V 5 bases and J 8 bases, with 19 bases left between them. Per the germline V gene, CDR1 is LNHDA and CDR2 is SQIVND (reference sequence). The DNA for the CDR3 is TGTGCCAGTAGTCGTCGAGAGGGAGTTCGGGAGCCCCAGCATTTT. It translates to CASSRREGVREPQHF. Full variable domain (outside the CDR3, taken from reference TRBV19 and TRBJ1-5): DGGITQSPKYLFRKEGQNVTLSCEQNLNHDAMYWYRQDPGQGLRLIYYSQIVNDFQKGDIAEGYSVSREKKESFPLTVTSAQKNPTAFYLCASSRREGVREPQHFGDGTRLSIL.

The chain combines TRBV30 with TRBJ2-1, with 7 bases aligning to TRBD2. The CDR3 sequence is 16 residues long. Germline V gene data show CDR1 as GTSNPN and CDR2 as SVGIG (reference sequence). J lost 4 bases, V lost 6 bases, and 15 bases had no gene match. The CDR3: CACSPWPGGKYNEQFF. CDR3 DNA: TGTGCCTGCTCCCCCTGGCCCGGGGGGAAATACAATGAGCAGTTCTTC.

This clone was recorded a few times. V and J are TRBV4-2 and TRBJ1-2, with D perhaps matching TRBD1 (6 bases). The germline V gene encodes CDR1 LGHNA and CDR2 YNFKEQ. CDR3 length: 12 residues. The V end lost 8 bases, the J end lost 7 bases, and 14 bases lay between the germline ends. The chain's CDR3 is CASQQGRGGYTF. The DNA for the CDR3 is TGTGCCAGCCAACAGGGCCGGGGTGGCTACACCTTC.